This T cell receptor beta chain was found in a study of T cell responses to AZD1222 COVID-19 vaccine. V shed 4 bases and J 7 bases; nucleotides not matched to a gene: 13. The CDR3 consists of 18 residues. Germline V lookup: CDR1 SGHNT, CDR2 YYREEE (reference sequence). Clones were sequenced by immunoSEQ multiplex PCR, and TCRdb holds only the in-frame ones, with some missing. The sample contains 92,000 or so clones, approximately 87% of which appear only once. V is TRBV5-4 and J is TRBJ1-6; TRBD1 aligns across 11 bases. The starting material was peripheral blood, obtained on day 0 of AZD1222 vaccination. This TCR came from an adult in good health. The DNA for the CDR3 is TGTGCCAGCAGCCCCCGGACAGGGGGCGCAGAAGGGAATTCACCCCTCCACTTT. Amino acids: CASSPRTGGAEGNSPLHF.